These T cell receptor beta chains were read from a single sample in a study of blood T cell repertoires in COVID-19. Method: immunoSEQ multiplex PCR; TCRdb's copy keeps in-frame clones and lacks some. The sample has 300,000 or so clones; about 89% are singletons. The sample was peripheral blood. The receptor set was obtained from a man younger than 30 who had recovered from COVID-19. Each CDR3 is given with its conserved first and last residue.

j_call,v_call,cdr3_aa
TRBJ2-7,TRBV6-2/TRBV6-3,CASSSGTAQTYEQYF
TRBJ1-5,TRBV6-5,CASSPRTDNQPQHF
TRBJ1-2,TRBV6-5,CASHRRDYGYTF
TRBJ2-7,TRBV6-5,CASSYSRWGVGEQYF
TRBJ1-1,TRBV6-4,CASRSQGGTEAFF
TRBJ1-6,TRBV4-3,CASSQEPGWNSPLHF
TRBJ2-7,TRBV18,CASSPDISSYEQYF
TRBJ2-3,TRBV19,CASSATDTQYF
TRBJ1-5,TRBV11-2,CASSPSGGNQPQHF
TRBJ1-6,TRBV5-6,CASSFRTANSPLHF
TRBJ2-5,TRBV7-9,CASSSQGQTQETQYF
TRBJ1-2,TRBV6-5,CASTLRGGQGAGYTF
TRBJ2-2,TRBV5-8,CASSSIQGTGELFF
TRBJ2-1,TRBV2,CASRGLAGKDNEQFF
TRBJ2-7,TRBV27,CASNPTGTGGHEQYF
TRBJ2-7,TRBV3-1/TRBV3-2,CASSQGQGQYEQYF
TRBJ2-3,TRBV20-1,CSASAAETNTYTDTQYF
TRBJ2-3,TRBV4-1,CASSQEPRGTTSTDTQYF
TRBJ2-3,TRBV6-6,CASKRAGAADTQYF
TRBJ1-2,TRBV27,CASSLIGDRVNGYTF
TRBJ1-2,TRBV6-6,CASSYSTGYYGYTF
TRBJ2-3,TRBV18,CASSRSGGAWDTQYF
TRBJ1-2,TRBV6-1,CASSEGQGAGGYTF
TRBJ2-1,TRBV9,CASSEELAGGGNEQFF
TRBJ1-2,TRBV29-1,CSGGGQGDGYTF
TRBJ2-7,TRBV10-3,CAISPGTSGGAVYEQYF
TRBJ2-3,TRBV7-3,CASSLTKARFRDRLTDTQYF
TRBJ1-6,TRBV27,CASSRTGSSYNSPLHF
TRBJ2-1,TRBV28,CASSFTEQFF
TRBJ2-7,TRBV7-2,CASSLEATRTYEQYF
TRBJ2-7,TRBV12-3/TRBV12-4,CASSRTYEQYF
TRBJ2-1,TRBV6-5,CASTPAGGAYNEQFF
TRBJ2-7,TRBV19,CASSIVEGARYEQYF
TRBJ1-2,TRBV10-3,CAITPGQGDGYTF
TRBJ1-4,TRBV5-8,CASRPFEEKLFF
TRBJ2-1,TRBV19,CASSQSGGKANEQFF
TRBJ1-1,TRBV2,CASSEGGLNTEAFF
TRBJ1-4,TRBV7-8,CASSSRSNLNEKLFF
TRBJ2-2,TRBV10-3,CAIKSTGTNTGELFF
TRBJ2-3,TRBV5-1,CASSLGDYRSTDTQYF
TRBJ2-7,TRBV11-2,CASSPDRGYEQYF
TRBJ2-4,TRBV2,CASRWTESKNIQYF
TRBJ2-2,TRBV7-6,CASSPKTGGPTGELFF
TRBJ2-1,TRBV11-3,CASSFATGTGDYNEQFF
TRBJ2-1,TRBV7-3,CASSLSGRAGNEQFF
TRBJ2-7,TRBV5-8,CASRGFPYEQYF
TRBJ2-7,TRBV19,CASSLSGLAGNSYEQYF
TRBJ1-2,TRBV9,CASSVGAGGYYGYTF
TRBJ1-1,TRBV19,CASSINPGLNTEAFF
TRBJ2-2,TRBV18,CASSPPGPTGDTGELFF